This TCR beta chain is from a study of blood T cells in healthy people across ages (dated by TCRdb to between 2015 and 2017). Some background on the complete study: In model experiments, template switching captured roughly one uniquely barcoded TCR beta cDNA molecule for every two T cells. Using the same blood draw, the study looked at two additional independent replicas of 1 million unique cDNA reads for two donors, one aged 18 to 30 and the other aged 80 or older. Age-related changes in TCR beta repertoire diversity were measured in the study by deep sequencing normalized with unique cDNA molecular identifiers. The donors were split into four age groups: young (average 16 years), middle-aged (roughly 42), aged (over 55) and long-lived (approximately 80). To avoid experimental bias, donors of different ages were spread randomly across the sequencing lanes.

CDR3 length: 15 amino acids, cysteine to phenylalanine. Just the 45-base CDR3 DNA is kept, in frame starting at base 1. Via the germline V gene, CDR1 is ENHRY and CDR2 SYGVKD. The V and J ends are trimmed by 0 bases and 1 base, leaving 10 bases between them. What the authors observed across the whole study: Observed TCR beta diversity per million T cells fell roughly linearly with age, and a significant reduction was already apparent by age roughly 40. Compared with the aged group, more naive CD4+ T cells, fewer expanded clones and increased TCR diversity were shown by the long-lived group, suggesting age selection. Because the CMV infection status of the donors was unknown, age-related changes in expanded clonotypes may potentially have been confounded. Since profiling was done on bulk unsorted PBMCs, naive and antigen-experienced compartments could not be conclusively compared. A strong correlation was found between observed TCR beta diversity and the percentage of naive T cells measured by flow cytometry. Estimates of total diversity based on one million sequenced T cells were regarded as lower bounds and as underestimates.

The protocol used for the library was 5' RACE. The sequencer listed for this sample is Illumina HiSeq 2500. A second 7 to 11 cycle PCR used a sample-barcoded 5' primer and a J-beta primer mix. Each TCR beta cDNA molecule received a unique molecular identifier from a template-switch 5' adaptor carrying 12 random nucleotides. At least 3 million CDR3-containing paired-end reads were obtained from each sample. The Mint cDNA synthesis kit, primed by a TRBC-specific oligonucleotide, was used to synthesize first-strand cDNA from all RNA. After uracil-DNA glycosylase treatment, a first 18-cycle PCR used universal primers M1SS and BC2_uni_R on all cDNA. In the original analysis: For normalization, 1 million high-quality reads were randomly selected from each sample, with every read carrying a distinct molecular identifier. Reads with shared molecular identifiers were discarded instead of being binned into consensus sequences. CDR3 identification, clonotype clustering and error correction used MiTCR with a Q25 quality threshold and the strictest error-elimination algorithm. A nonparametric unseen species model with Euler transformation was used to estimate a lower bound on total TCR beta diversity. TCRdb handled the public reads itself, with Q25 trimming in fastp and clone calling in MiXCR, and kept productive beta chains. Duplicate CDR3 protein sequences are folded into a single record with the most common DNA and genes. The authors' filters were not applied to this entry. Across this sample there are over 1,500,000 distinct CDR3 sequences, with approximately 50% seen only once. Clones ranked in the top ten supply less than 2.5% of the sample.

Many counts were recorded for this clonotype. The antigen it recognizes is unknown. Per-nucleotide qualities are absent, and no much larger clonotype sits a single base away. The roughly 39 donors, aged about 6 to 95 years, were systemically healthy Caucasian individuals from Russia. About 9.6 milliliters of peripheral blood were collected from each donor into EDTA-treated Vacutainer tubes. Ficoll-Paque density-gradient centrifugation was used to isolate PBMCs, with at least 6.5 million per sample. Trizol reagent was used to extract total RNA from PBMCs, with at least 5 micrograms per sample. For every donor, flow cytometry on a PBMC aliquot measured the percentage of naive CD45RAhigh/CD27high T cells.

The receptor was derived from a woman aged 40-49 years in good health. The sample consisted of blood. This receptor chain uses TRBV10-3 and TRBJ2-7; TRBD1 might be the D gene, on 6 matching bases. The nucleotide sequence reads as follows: TGTGCCATCAGTGAGTCTAGGGGGTTATCCTACGAGCAGTACTTC. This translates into CAISESRGLSYEQYF.